Listed below are T cell receptor beta chains from one sample, sequenced in a study of T cells after yellow fever vaccination. MiXCR, run by TCRdb on the 5' RACE reads, gives a single entry per CDR3 protein. The sample holds about 350,000 distinct CDR3 sequences, 9.5% to 15% seen once. Sample: CD4+ T cells sorted from PBMCs, taken 15 days after the yellow fever booster vaccination. Receptor source: a young man who received the YFV17D yellow fever vaccine. Each CDR3 is given with its conserved first and last residue.

cdr3_aa j_call v_call
CASSLWGLNNEQFF TRBJ2-1 TRBV5-1
CASSPPRGRETQYF TRBJ2-5 TRBV27
CSVELTGRETQYF TRBJ2-5 TRBV29-1
CATTPAGTDTQYF TRBJ2-3 TRBV5-1
CSARERQGADSPLHF TRBJ1-6 TRBV20-1
CASSLAHYPGDGYTF TRBJ1-2 TRBV7-2
CASSREGQGREQFF TRBJ2-1 TRBV7-2
CASSVGPDPSSYNSPLHF TRBJ1-6 TRBV9
CASSYRGAYSNQPQHF TRBJ1-5 TRBV6-6
CASSLGQSGDEQFF TRBJ2-1 TRBV5-1
CSARVGFTDTQYF TRBJ2-3 TRBV20-1
CASARASGGNQETQYF TRBJ2-5 TRBV4-3
CASSLFTGGTTDTQYF TRBJ2-3 TRBV7-3
CASGQQGGNIQYF TRBJ2-4 TRBV10-2
CATRVQISGGTDTQYF TRBJ2-3 TRBV15
CSAKASLYQPQHF TRBJ1-5 TRBV20-1
CASSLGQGFTEAFF TRBJ1-1 TRBV12-3/TRBV12-4
CASREGVLRKNIQYF TRBJ2-4 TRBV12-3/TRBV12-4
CASSIGGGAGDTQYF TRBJ2-3 TRBV7-2
CASSLGSETNYGYTF TRBJ1-2 TRBV5-1
CASSLSSGAETQYF TRBJ2-5 TRBV12-3/TRBV12-4
CASSQLPSSYNEQFF TRBJ2-1 TRBV3-1
CASSYGTGYNRPQHF TRBJ1-5 TRBV5-4
CASSQVTANYGYTF TRBJ1-2 TRBV4-2
CASSYSGPNYGYTF TRBJ1-2 TRBV6-6
CASRRTSGYNEQFF TRBJ2-1 TRBV2
CAWSSSYNSPLHF TRBJ1-6 TRBV30
CASSRALAGGTDTQYF TRBJ2-3 TRBV7-3
CASSYKTGATEAFF TRBJ1-1 TRBV6-2/TRBV6-3
CATSRLGALETQYF TRBJ2-5 TRBV15
CASSLASGTRDSPLHF TRBJ1-6 TRBV5-1
CASSQSWGTEAFF TRBJ1-1 TRBV16
CATSDGGHTDTQYF TRBJ2-3 TRBV24-1
CSAHRTSGGTYNEQFF TRBJ2-1 TRBV20-1
CASSFHGGDRNEKLFF TRBJ1-4 TRBV7-8
CASSHSLDRGHEQYF TRBJ2-7 TRBV3-1
CASRELGQETQYF TRBJ2-5 TRBV10-1
CASSPAGGLGGYTF TRBJ1-2 TRBV5-4
CSVGNTYEQYF TRBJ2-7 TRBV29-1
CASSEGQGSGYTF TRBJ1-2 TRBV5-1
CATSDLQGQGGTDTQYF TRBJ2-3 TRBV24-1
CASSLGSSNQPQHF TRBJ1-5 TRBV11-2
CSVEMRLQNTEAFF TRBJ1-1 TRBV29-1
CSVGGPGRGPYEQYF TRBJ2-7 TRBV29-1
CASSIYPSGGPVLEQYF TRBJ2-7 TRBV19
CASSLFVGETQYF TRBJ2-5 TRBV7-9
CASSFGTGMSYGYTF TRBJ1-2 TRBV7-2
CASSYSRGLPSSTDTQYF TRBJ2-3 TRBV6-5
CAWSPGTLAYEQYF TRBJ2-7 TRBV30
CASSLRRAAGLYNEQFF TRBJ2-1 TRBV5-6
CASRPGHSTDTQYF TRBJ2-3 TRBV6-2/TRBV6-3
CASSVGGGGNTIYF TRBJ1-3 TRBV9
CASSDSGAPETQYF TRBJ2-5 TRBV5-1
CASSLFGQGGGYTF TRBJ1-2 TRBV7-2
CSAQRGPSGFEQFF TRBJ2-1 TRBV20-1
CASSQSTGARGTQYF TRBJ2-3 TRBV7-9
CAISRQGGGSGELFF TRBJ2-2 TRBV10-3
CASSRTGIEKLFF TRBJ1-4 TRBV4-3